The 12 T cell receptor beta chains in this list originate from one sample, sequenced in a study of T-cell memory formation after mild COVID-19. TCRdb recomputed calls from the 5' RACE reads with MiXCR, one row per CDR3 protein. The table shows a few hundred thousand distinct CDR3 sequences, with approximately 9% occurring only once. Source material: PBMCs or a T cell subset sorted from them (not recorded which). The origin of the receptors is a man aged 18 to 29 who had mild COVID-19 (a few samples of this study predate the infection). Cell type and time point are not known.

This clonotype was detected only once. As DNA, the CDR3 is TGTGCCAGCAGACCTACAGGGCGGACCGGGGAGCTGTTTTTT. Its protein is CASRPTGRTGELFF. This chain uses TRBV12-3 or TRBV12-4 with TRBJ2-2, with a tentative D call TRBD1 (6 bases). The CDR3 spans 14 residues. V gave up 6 bases and J gave up 5 bases, with 13 bases separating them.

This clonotype was observed a handful of times. The J gene is TRBJ2-3, the V gene TRBV30; D unclear. Germline loops: CDR1 GTSNPN, CDR2 SVGIG (reference sequence). Trimming cost V 3 bases and J 2 bases, with 6 bases left between them. CDR3 length equals 12 residues. The CDR3 spells CAWSTSTDTQYF. The CDR3 DNA sequence: TGTGCCTGGAGCACTTCCACAGATACGCAGTATTTT.

This clonotype has a handful of counts. This chain uses TRBV4-3 with TRBJ2-3; no reliable D call. Germline V gene lookup returns CDR1 LGHNA and CDR2 YSLEER. V was trimmed by 0 bases and J by 1 base, leaving 17 bases between them. This CDR3 contains 18 residues. CDR3 nucleotides: TGCGCCAGCAGCCAAGATCGGTCTCTCATTGGGGGCACAGATACGCAGTATTTT. Translating it yields CASSQDRSLIGGTDTQYF.

This chain uses TRBV6-6 with TRBJ2-7, with 10 bases aligning to TRBD1. J lost 3 bases, V lost 0 bases, and 2 bases had no gene match. Germline loops: CDR1 MNHNY, CDR2 SVGAGI (reference sequence). The CDR3 covers 15 residues. The CDR3 loop is CASSYSRDRGYEQYV. CDR3 sequence (DNA): TGTGCCAGCAGTTACTCCCGGGACAGGGGCTACGAGCAGTACGTC.

This clonotype appeared once. This chain uses TRBV7-9 with TRBJ2-2; 7 positions agree with TRBD2. Germline CDR1 SEHNR, CDR2 FQNEAQ (reference sequence). The junction had 6 bases not matched to a gene; V was cut back by 10 bases and J by 1 base. The CDR3 consists of 14 residues. The CDR3 is CATLGGGNTGELFF. CDR3 nucleotides: TGTGCCACCCTCGGCGGGGGGAACACCGGGGAGCTGTTTTTT.

V usage is TRBV7-3 and J usage is TRBJ2-3; 11 positions match TRBD2. The J segment lost 4 bases and the V segment lost 5 bases, leaving 5 bases of the junction unmatched. The CDR3 has 15 residues. From germline, CDR1 is SGHTA and CDR2 FQGTGA. DNA for the CDR3: TGTGCCAGCAGCCCCCTAGCGGGGGGCGCAGATACGCAGTATTTT. Translating gives CASSPLAGGADTQYF.

This clonotype has a handful of counts. The chain combines TRBV9 with TRBJ1-2; 8 nucleotides match TRBD1. This CDR3 contains 16 residues. Germline CDR1 is SGDLS and CDR2 is YYNGEE. Trimming cost V 3 bases and J 2 bases; bases outside gene matches: 9. The DNA of the CDR3 is TGTGCCAGCAGCGCCCCGGGGACAGGAAAGAACTATGGCTACACCTTC. It translates to CASSAPGTGKNYGYTF.

In its sample, this clonotype was seen a few times. This chain connects TRBV7-2 to TRBJ2-1, with 7 nucleotides matching TRBD2. The V gene end was trimmed by 3 bases and the J gene end by 6 bases; junction bases not matched to a gene: 2. CDR1 and CDR2 (germline): SGHTA, FQGNSA. This CDR3 has 13 residues. The CDR3 spells CASSFQRGNEQFF. Written as DNA, the CDR3 is TGTGCCAGCAGCTTTCAGCGGGGCAATGAGCAGTTCTTC.

The chain links TRBV4-3 to TRBJ2-7; 11 bases match TRBD2. The CDR3 has 19 residues. Trimming removed 0 bases from V and 2 bases from J; junction bases left unmatched: 12. Germline V gives CDR1 LGHNA, CDR2 YSLEER. The CDR3: CASSQDPLAGGPGAYEQYV. In DNA, the CDR3 is TGCGCCAGCAGCCAAGATCCTCTAGCGGGGGGACCGGGCGCCTACGAGCAGTACGTC.

This clonotype showed up many times. The rearrangement joins TRBV20-1 to TRBJ2-5; D call uncertain. The germline V and J ends were trimmed by 0 bases and 5 bases, with 13 bases remaining between them. Germline CDR1 reads DFQATT; CDR2 reads SNEGSKA (reference sequence). There are 14 residues in the CDR3. The CDR3 sequence is CSARDHNGLETQYF. CDR3 DNA: TGCAGTGCTAGAGATCATAATGGGCTGGAGACCCAGTACTTC.

This clonotype appeared a few times. The J gene is TRBJ2-2, the V gene TRBV5-1; TRBD2 aligns across 12 bases. J lost 5 bases, V lost 4 bases, and 6 bases had no gene match. CDR3 size: 16 residues. CDR1 is SGHRS and CDR2 is YFSETQ in the germline V gene. The CDR3 DNA follows: TGCGCCAGCAGCCCCTCTGGACTAGCGGGAACCGGGGAGCTGTTTTTT. It codes for CASSPSGLAGTGELFF.

V is TRBV7-8 and J is TRBJ1-1, with D possibly matching TRBD1 (6 bases). The germline V and J ends were trimmed by 3 bases and 0 bases, with 11 bases remaining between them. Germline values: CDR1 SGHVS, CDR2 FQNEAQ. CDR3 length: 15 amino acids. CDR3 in amino acids: CASSFRGRLNTEAFF. The CDR3, as DNA: TGTGCCAGCAGCTTCAGGGGCCGCCTGAACACTGAAGCTTTCTTT.